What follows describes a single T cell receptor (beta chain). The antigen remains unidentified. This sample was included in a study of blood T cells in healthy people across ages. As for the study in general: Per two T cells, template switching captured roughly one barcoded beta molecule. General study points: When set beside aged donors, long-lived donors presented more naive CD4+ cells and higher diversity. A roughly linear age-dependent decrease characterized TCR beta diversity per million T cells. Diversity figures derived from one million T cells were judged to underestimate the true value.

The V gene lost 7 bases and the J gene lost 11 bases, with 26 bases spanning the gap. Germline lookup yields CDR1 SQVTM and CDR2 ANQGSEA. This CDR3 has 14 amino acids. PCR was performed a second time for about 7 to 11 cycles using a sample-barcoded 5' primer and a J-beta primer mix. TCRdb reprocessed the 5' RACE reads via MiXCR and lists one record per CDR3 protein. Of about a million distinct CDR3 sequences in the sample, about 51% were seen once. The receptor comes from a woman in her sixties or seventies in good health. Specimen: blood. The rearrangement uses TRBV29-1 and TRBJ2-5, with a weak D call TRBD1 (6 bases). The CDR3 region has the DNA TGCAGCGCACGGCCTGGGACGGTAGCAGGGGAGCAGTACTTC. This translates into CSARPGTVAGEQYF.